The next 26 T cell receptor beta chains were all read from a single sample in a study of OX40 agonist ivuxolimab in advanced cancers. The method was immunoSEQ multiplex PCR; TCRdb's version includes in-frame clones alone and lacks a portion of them. Here the sample spans 30,000 to 40,000 clones, around 89% being singletons. Sample: CD4+ or CD8+ T cells sorted from blood, taken in a trial of the OX40 agonist ivuxolimab. The receptor set was obtained from an adult with an advanced solid tumor such as melanoma, head and neck, liver or kidney cancer.

The gene calls are TRBV4-1 and TRBJ1-6; 7 bases map to TRBD1. The CDR3 length is 15 residues. Germline CDR1 reads MGHRA; CDR2 reads YSYEKL. With 3 bases clipped from V and 4 bases from J, the junction kept 3 bases outside the gene matches. The CDR3 nucleotides read TGCGCCAGCAGCCATCAGGGGGGTTATAATTCACCCCTCCACTTT. This gives the protein CASSHQGGYNSPLHF.

Turning to this clone: This sample also contains other DNA sequences that code for the same CDR3. The genes are TRBV6-5 and TRBJ1-1; D is possibly TRBD1 (5 bases). V lost 0 bases, J lost 5 bases, and 7 bases lay in between. This CDR3 region has 13 residues. The germline V gene encodes CDR1 MNHEY and CDR2 SVGAGI. CDR3 protein: CASSYSGGTEAFF. CDR3 bases: TGTGCCAGCAGTTACTCGGGGGGTACTGAAGCTTTCTTT.

J is TRBJ2-5 and V is TRBV4-1, with D perhaps matching TRBD1 (5 bases). Germline V gene lookup returns CDR1 MGHRA and CDR2 YSYEKL. V lost 7 bases and J lost 0, with 12 bases in between. The CDR3 runs to 14 residues. The CDR3 nucleotides read TGCGCCAGCACGGCAGGGATGTACCAAGAGACCCAGTACTTC. Translated, it gives CASTAGMYQETQYF.

This chain links TRBV25-1 with TRBJ1-4, with 8 bases that match TRBD1. The CDR3 sequence is 15 residues long. Germline V lookup: CDR1 MGHDK, CDR2 SYGVNS. With V trimmed by 4 bases and J by 5 bases, 6 bases remained unmatched. CDR3 DNA sequence: TGTGCCAGCAGTGCTCGACAGGGGAGGAATGAAAAACTGTTTTTT. Encoded protein: CASSARQGRNEKLFF.

The V and J genes are TRBV19 and TRBJ2-7, with 7 nucleotides matching TRBD2. The CDR3 totals 14 residues. CDR1 and CDR2 (germline): LNHDA, SQIVND (reference sequence). Trimming took 6 bases from V and 0 from J; bases not matched to a gene: 5. The chain's CDR3 is CASSPGGSSYEQYF. The CDR3 DNA is TGTGCCAGTAGCCCCGGGGGGAGCTCCTACGAGCAGTACTTC.

The chain is built from TRBV5-8 and TRBJ1-2, with D uncertain. V was pared by 2 bases and J by 4 bases, with 6 bases between. This CDR3 spans 12 amino acids. Germline V gives CDR1 SGHTS, CDR2 YDEGEE. The CDR3 region is CASSLSLYGYTF. CDR3 sequence (DNA): TGTGCCAGCAGCTTAAGCCTCTATGGCTACACCTTC.

The CDR3 is CASSTGTSGYEQYF. In nucleotides, the CDR3 is TGTGCCAGCAGCACTGGGACTAGCGGCTACGAGCAGTACTTC. This sequence joins TRBV7-6 and TRBJ2-7; 11 bases fit TRBD2. The CDR3 sequence is 14 residues long. Germline CDR1 and CDR2: SGHVS and FNYEAQ. With 5 bases clipped from V and 3 bases from J, the junction kept 3 bases outside the gene matches.

The V gene is TRBV15, the J gene TRBJ1-2, with D possibly matching TRBD1 (5 bases). CDR1 LNHNV and CDR2 YYDKDF come from the germline V gene (reference sequence). V was trimmed by 0 bases and J by 6 bases, leaving 20 bases between them. The CDR3 spans 17 residues. CDR3 sequence (DNA): TGTGCCACCAGCAGAGATATGGGGACCGGACGAAGGGATGGCTACACCTTC. Protein product: CATSRDMGTGRRDGYTF.

The gene calls are TRBV27 and TRBJ2-7, with a weak D call TRBD1 (6 bases). Trimming cost V 3 bases and J 0 bases, with 12 bases left between them. The CDR3 runs to 15 residues. Germline CDR1 reads MNHEY; CDR2 reads SMNVEV (reference sequence). Here the CDR3 DNA reads TGTGCCAGCAGTTTCTCAGGGGCCAACTCCTACGAGCAGTACTTC. Its protein product is CASSFSGANSYEQYF.

The gene calls are TRBV5-4 and TRBJ2-1; possibly TRBD1 or TRBD2 for D (6 bases each). Germline-derived CDR1 and CDR2 are SGHNT and YYREEE (reference sequence). The CDR3 runs 18 residues. V gave up 4 bases and J gave up 8 bases, with 28 bases separating them. CDR3 sequence: CASSPTIGGLQAGHEQFF. In DNA, the CDR3 is TGTGCCAGCAGCCCGACGATCGGGGGCCTCCAGGCGGGGCATGAGCAGTTCTTC.

This clone has a single count. This rearrangement joins TRBV4-1 to TRBJ2-5; no clear D gene. The V end lost 0 bases, the J end lost 5 bases, and 19 bases lay between the germline ends. In germline, CDR1 is MGHRA, CDR2 YSYEKL. The CDR3 is 17 amino acids. DNA for the CDR3: TGCGCCAGCAGCCAAGACCCAAGCAATTCCGATCGGGAGACCCAGTACTTC. Its translation: CASSQDPSNSDRETQYF.

The chain carries TRBV6-6 and TRBJ1-1; D is ambiguous. Germline V lookup: CDR1 MNHNY, CDR2 SVGAGI (reference sequence). The CDR3 is 13 amino acids. V was trimmed by 0 bases and J by 8 bases, leaving 10 bases between them. The CDR3 region has the DNA TGTGCCAGCAGTTACTCGGCGACCCTGGAAGCTTTCTTT. It yields the protein CASSYSATLEAFF.

The J gene is TRBJ2-2, the V gene TRBV25-1, with D hard to call. This CDR3 has 14 amino acids. V gave up 1 base and J gave up 3 bases, with 6 bases separating them. CDR1 MGHDK and CDR2 SYGVNS come from the germline V gene. The CDR3 bases are TGTGCCAGCAGTGAATCGGGCGACACCGGGGAGCTGTTTTTT. Protein sequence: CASSESGDTGELFF.

The rearrangement links TRBV27 to TRBJ1-2; TRBD1 matches at 11 bases. The junction had 3 bases not matched to a gene; V was cut back by 5 bases and J by 4 bases. CDR1 and CDR2 from the germline V gene are MNHEY and SMNVEV (reference sequence). This CDR3 is 14 amino acids long. The CDR3 reads CASSRTGGSYGYTF. CDR3 coding DNA: TGTGCCAGCAGTCGGACAGGGGGCAGCTATGGCTACACCTTC.

The rearrangement uses TRBV27 and TRBJ1-4, with D perhaps TRBD1 (5 bases). V was pared by 2 bases and J by 7 bases, with 8 bases between. Germline assignment: CDR1 MNHEY and CDR2 SMNVEV (reference sequence). The CDR3 runs 13 residues. The CDR3 sequence is CASSLQGSEKLFF. DNA of the CDR3: TGTGCCAGCAGTTTACAGGGATCTGAAAAACTGTTTTTT.

This chain joins TRBV6-5 and TRBJ2-7; TRBD1 might be the D (5 bases). The V gene's germline CDR1 is MNHEY and CDR2 SVGAGI. Trimming shortened V by 4 bases and J by 1 base, and 8 bases separated the two germline ends. CDR3 length: 13 residues. The CDR3 DNA is TGTGCCAGCAGTTCGACAGTTTCCTACGAGCAGTACTTC. It is translated as CASSSTVSYEQYF.

The V and J genes are TRBV5-5 and TRBJ1-2; tentatively, D is TRBD1 (5 bases). V dropped 4 bases and J dropped 4 bases, with 20 bases sitting between them. The CDR3 consists of 16 residues. Germline CDR1 is SGHKS and CDR2 is YYEKEE (reference sequence). The CDR3 DNA follows: TGTGCCAGCAGCGAGGGGCCTTACCCCCAAAGCTATGGCTACACCTTC. This codes for CASSEGPYPQSYGYTF.

The chain combines TRBV6-6 with TRBJ2-2; no firm D call. Germline-derived CDR1 and CDR2 are MNHNY and SVGAGI (reference sequence). This CDR3 contains 15 residues. The V and J ends lost 4 bases and 1 base respectively, with 10 bases between them. Here the CDR3 DNA reads TGTGCCAGCAGTTCCTGGACGGTGAACACCGGGGAGCTGTTTTTT. This gives the protein CASSSWTVNTGELFF.

The chain is built from TRBV11-3 and TRBJ1-1; D is undetermined. Per the germline V gene, CDR1 is SGHNT and CDR2 is YENEEA. V was clipped by 8 bases and J by 3 bases, with 10 bases between them. The CDR3 runs to 12 residues. The CDR3 reads CASSDWDTEAFF. In nucleotides, the CDR3 is TGTGCCAGCTCTGATTGGGACACTGAAGCTTTCTTT.

The rearrangement uses TRBV30 and TRBJ2-3; D is undetermined. CDR1 is GTSNPN, CDR2 SVGIG, per germline (reference sequence). Deletions cut 3 bases from V and 4 bases from J, with 8 bases between. The CDR3 is 12 amino acids. The CDR3 region has the DNA TGTGCCTGGAGAGAGGTGGCAGATACGCAGTATTTT. Translated, it gives CAWREVADTQYF.

This chain uses TRBV5-1 with TRBJ2-5, with D perhaps matching TRBD1 or TRBD2 (5 bases each). From germline, CDR1 is SGHRS and CDR2 YFSETQ. V was clipped by 3 bases and J by 3 bases, with 21 bases between them. This CDR3 contains 17 residues. CDR3 sequence: CASSSNIGTKDEETQYF. For the CDR3, the DNA is TGCGCCAGCAGCTCCAATATAGGGACGAAGGACGAAGAGACCCAGTACTTC.

The chain combines TRBV12-5 with TRBJ2-3; 8 bases fit TRBD2. V shed 5 bases and J 1 base; nucleotides not matched to a gene: 8. This CDR3 is built from 16 residues. The germline V gene has CDR1 LGHNT and CDR2 FRNRAP. The DNA of the CDR3 is TGTGCTAGTGGTGAGGCTAGCGGGCTTGGCACAGATACGCAGTATTTT. Residues: CASGEASGLGTDTQYF.

This clone was counted only a few times. This rearrangement joins TRBV29-1 to TRBJ1-1; D is perhaps TRBD1 (5 bases). Germline values: CDR1 SQVTM, CDR2 ANQGSEA. The CDR3 spans 12 residues. Trimming shortened V by 4 bases and J by 11 bases, and 17 bases separated the two germline ends. CDR3 amino acids: CSVVRDPPWAFF. DNA of the CDR3: TGCAGCGTTGTGAGGGACCCCCCTTGGGCTTTCTTT.

V and J are TRBV7-2 and TRBJ1-5; no reliable D call. Germline loops: CDR1 SGHTA, CDR2 FQGNSA. V gave up 0 bases and J gave up 7 bases, with 13 bases separating them. The CDR3 consists of 15 residues. CDR3 DNA: TGTGCCAGCAGCTTAGCGACTGGCGGAGTGCAGCCCCAGCATTTT. This codes for CASSLATGGVQPQHF.

The chain couples TRBV19 to TRBJ1-1; no clear D. The CDR3 is 12 residues long. The germline V and J ends were trimmed by 5 bases and 1 base, with 5 bases remaining between them. Germline V gene sequence: CDR1 LNHDA, CDR2 SQIVND (reference sequence). CDR3 nucleotide sequence: TGTGCCAGTAGTCATGGGAACACTGAAGCTTTCTTT. This gives the protein CASSHGNTEAFF.

The V gene is TRBV14, the J gene TRBJ1-2; D not resolved. V shed 4 bases and J shed 3 bases, with 24 bases lying between them. The CDR3 sequence is 18 residues long. Germline V gene sequence: CDR1 SGHDN, CDR2 FVKESK. This chain's CDR3 is CASSPRGSQPISYYGYTF. CDR3 DNA sequence: TGTGCCAGCAGCCCTCGAGGGTCACAGCCGATTTCATACTATGGCTACACCTTC. Based on the CDR3 plus reference TRBV14 and TRBJ1-2, the full variable domain is EAGVTQFPSHSVIEKGQTVTLRCDPISGHDNLYWYRRVMGKEIKFLLHFVKESKQDESGMPNNRFLAERTGGTYSTLKVQPAELEDSGVYFCASSPRGSQPISYYGYTFGSGTRLTVV.